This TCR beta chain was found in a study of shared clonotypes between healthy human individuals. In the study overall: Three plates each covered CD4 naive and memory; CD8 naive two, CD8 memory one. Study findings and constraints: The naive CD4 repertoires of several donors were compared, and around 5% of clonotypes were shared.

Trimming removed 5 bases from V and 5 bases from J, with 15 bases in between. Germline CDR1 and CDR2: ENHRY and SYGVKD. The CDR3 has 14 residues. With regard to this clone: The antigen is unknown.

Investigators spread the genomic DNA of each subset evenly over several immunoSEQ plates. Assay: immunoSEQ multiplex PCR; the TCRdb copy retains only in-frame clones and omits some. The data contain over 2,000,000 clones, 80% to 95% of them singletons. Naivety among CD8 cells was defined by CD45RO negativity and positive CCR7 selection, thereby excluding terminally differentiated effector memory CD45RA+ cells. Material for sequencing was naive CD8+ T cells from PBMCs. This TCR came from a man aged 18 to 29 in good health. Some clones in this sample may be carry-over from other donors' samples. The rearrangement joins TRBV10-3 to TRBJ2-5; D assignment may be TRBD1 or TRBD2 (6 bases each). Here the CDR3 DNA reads TGTGCCATCAGTCCCGAGGGGGGCCGGGAGACCCAGTACTTC. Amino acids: CAISPEGGRETQYF.